The text below deals with one T cell receptor (beta chain). This clone has a handful of counts. What antigen it recognizes has not been identified. No base-level quality is on record; no much larger clone is a single base apart. The data were taken from a study of blood T cell repertoires in COVID-19 (TCRdb year 2020). In the study overall: Samples covering the acute and convalescent phases of COVID-19 were provided by collaborators in the United States, Italy and Spain. A freely available public database, intended as a resource for researchers studying the immune response to SARS-CoV-2, is where the repertoires were released. Where HLA class I and class II types were available, the types were taken from metadata supplied by the sample provider, not from assay-based typing. The material from the prospective study consisted of cDNA or gDNA derived from T cells, B-cell-depleted T cells, or PBMCs. The samples were drawn from two sources: the first 160 participants of the ongoing ImmuneRACE study, and 1,000 to 1,500 subjects contributed by 6 global collaborators. Sample metadata almost always included a de-identified subject ID, COVID-19 status, age in years and sex. Deeply sampled blood TCRbeta repertoires from subjects exposed to, actively infected with, or recovered from COVID-19 were included in the dataset. On the study overall, not on this receptor specifically: How much clinical and demographic metadata was included differed by source and by participant, and the metadata was provided uncurated.

TCRbeta CDR3 regions were amplified from genomic DNA using the immunoSEQ Assay, a bias-controlled multiplex PCR. Regarding the original processing steps: Within the assay, amplification of reference gene primers was used to estimate how many nucleated cells each sample contained. To quantify the absolute abundance of each unique TCRbeta CDR3 rearrangement, sequence reads were collapsed and filtered. For each sample, productive Simpson clonality was calculated as the square root of Simpson's diversity index over productive rearrangements. TCRdb retrieved this table from immuneACCESS and kept in-frame rearrangements only. Not all clones are present; in checked studies, unresolved V genes account for under half, and no reason is known for the remainder. The V and J calls and clone size are taken from that table; D and trimming were inferred from the DNA. The sample records 200,000 to 250,000 clones, around 87% of which are singletons. Roughly a tenth of the sample is held by the ten biggest clonotypes.

In Seattle, one collaborating source enrolled patients while the infection was active and tracked those patients longitudinally over the course of disease. Whole blood was collected in K2EDTA tubes by collaborating institutions according to the institutions' own protocols. For TCRbeta analysis, collaborators shipped samples in one of three forms: frozen whole blood, isolated PBMCs, or DNA extracted from either of those sample types. This clonotype was sampled from a woman between 45 and 60 years old with COVID-19, enrolled during active disease. The sample taken for sequencing was peripheral blood.

The CDR3 region reads CAGRGSGANVLTF. The DNA reads as follows: TGTGCCGGCCGGGGCTCTGGGGCCAACGTCCTGACTTTC. The rearranged segments are TRBV7-9 and TRBJ2-6, with TRBD2 perhaps the D gene, on 5 matching bases. Relative to germline, V is 11 bases shorter and J is 0 bases shorter, with 8 bases between their ends. Reading from cysteine to phenylalanine, the CDR3 counts 13 amino acids. Only the CDR3 DNA stays, 39 bases, in frame from base 1. The germline V gene (reference sequence) provides CDR1 SEHNR and CDR2 FQNEAQ. When the CDR3 is completed using the reference TRBV7-9 and TRBJ2-6 genes on either side, the full variable domain is DTGVSQNPRHKITKRGQNVTFRCDPISEHNRLYWYRQTLGQGPEFLTYFQNEAQLEKSRLLSDRFSAERPKGSFSTLEIQRTEQGDSAMYLCAGRGSGANVLTFGAGSRLTVL.